This TCR beta chain emerged from a study of OX40 agonist ivuxolimab in advanced cancers. The assay was immunoSEQ multiplex PCR, and TCRdb's table has in-frame clones only and misses some. In the table there are roughly 6,700 clones, approximately 70% of which are singletons. The germline gives CDR1 SGHTA, CDR2 FQGNSA. The CDR3 loop spans 15 amino acids. Trimming took off 1 base at V and 5 bases at J, with 12 bases between the two ends. This sequence originates from an adult with an advanced solid tumor such as melanoma, head and neck, liver or kidney cancer. The gene calls are TRBV7-2 and TRBJ2-1, with D unclear. Sequencing used CD4+ or CD8+ T cells sorted from blood, obtained in a trial of the OX40 agonist ivuxolimab. CDR3 in amino acids: CASSLDRADNNEQFF. Here the CDR3 DNA reads TGTGCCAGCAGCTTAGATAGGGCAGATAACAATGAGCAGTTCTTC.